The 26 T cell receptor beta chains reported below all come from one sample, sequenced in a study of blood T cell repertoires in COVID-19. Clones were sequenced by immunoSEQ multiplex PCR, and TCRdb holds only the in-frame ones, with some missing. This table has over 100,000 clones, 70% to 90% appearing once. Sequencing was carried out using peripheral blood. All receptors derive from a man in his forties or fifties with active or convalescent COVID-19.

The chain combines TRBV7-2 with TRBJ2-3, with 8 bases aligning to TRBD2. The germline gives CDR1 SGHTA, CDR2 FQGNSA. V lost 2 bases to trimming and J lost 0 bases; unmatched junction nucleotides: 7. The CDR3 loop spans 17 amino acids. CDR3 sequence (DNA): TGTGCCAGCAGCTTAAACCGGGGGGGATCTAGCACAGATACGCAGTATTTT. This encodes CASSLNRGGSSTDTQYF.

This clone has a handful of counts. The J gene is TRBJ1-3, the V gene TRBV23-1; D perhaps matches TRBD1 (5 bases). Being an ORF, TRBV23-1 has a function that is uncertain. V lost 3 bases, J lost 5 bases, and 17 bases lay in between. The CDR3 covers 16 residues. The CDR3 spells CASSQPPRQSRNTIYF. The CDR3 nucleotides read TGCGCCAGCAGTCAGCCTCCGAGACAGAGCAGAAACACCATATATTTT.

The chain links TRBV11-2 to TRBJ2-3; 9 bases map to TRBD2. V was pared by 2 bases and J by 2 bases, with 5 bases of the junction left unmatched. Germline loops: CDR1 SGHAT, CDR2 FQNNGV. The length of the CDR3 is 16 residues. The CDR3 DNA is TGTGCCAGCAGCTTATTGCGGGGGGGAGTCACAGATACGCAGTATTTT. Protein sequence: CASSLLRGGVTDTQYF.

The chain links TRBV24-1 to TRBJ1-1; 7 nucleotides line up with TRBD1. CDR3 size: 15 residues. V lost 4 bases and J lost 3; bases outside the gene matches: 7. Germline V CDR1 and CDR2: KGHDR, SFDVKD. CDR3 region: CATSDPSTGDTEAFF. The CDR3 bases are TGTGCCACCAGTGACCCGAGTACAGGGGACACTGAAGCTTTCTTT.

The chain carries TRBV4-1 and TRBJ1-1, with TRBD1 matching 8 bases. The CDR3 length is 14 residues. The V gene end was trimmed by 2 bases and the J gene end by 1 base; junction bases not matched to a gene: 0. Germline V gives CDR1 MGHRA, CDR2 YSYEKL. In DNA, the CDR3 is TGCGCCAGCAGCCAACAGGGGGCGAACACTGAAGCTTTCTTT. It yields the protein CASSQQGANTEAFF.

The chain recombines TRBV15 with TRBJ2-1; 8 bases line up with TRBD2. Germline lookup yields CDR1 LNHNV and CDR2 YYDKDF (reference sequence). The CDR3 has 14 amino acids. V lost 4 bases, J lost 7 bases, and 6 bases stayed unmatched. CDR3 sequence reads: CATSTPGGHNEQFF. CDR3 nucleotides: TGTGCCACCAGCACTCCGGGGGGGCATAATGAGCAGTTCTTC. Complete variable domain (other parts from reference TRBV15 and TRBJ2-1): DAMVIQNPRYQVTQFGKPVTLSCSQTLNHNVMYWYQQKSSQAPKLLFHYYDKDFNNEADTPDNFQSRRPNTSFCFLDIRSPGLGDTAMYLCATSTPGGHNEQFFGPGTRLTVL.

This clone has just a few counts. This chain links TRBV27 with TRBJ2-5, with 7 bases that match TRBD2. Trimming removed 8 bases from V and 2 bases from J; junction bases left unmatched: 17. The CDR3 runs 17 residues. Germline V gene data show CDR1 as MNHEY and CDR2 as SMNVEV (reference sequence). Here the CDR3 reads CASPAIGRSPIQETQYF. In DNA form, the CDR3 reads TGTGCCAGCCCAGCGATCGGGAGGAGCCCAATTCAAGAGACCCAGTACTTC.

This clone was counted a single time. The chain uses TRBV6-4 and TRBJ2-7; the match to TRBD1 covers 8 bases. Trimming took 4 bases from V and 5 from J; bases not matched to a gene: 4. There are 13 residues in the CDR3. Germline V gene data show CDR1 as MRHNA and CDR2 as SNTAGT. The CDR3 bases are TGTGCCAGCAGTGCTAACAGGGGGGACGAGCAGTACTTC. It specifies CASSANRGDEQYF.

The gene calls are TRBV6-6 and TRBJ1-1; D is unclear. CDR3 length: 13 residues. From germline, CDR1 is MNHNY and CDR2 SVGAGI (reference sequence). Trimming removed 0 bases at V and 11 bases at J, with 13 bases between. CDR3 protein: CASSYSGDYRAFF. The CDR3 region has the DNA TGTGCCAGCAGTTACTCAGGAGACTACCGGGCTTTCTTT.

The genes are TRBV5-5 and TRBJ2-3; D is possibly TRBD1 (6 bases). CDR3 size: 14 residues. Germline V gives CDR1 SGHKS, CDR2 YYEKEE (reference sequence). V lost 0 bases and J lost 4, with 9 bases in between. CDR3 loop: CASSLEGVADTQYF. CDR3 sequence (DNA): TGTGCCAGCAGCTTGGAGGGGGTAGCAGATACGCAGTATTTT.

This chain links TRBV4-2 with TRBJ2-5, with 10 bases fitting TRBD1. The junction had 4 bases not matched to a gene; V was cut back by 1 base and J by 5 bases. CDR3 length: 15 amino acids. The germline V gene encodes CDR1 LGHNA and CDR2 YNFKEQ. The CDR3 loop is CASSQGDRGKETQYF. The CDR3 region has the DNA TGTGCCAGCAGCCAAGGGGACAGGGGCAAGGAGACCCAGTACTTC.

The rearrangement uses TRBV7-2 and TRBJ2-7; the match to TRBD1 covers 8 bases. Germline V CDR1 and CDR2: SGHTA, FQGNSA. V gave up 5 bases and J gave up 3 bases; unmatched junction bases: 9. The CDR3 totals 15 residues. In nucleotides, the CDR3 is TGTGCCAGCAGCCCTAATTACGGACAGGGCTACGAGCAGTACTTC. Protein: CASSPNYGQGYEQYF.

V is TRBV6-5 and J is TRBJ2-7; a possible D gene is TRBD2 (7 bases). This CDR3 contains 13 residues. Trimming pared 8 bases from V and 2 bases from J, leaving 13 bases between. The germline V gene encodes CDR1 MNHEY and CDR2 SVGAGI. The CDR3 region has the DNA TGTGCCAGCTCAGCGGGACACCCCTACGAGCAGTACTTC. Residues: CASSAGHPYEQYF.

As DNA, the CDR3 is TGTGCCAGCAGCTTAGTTATGGCCTTCGACTACACCTTC. It is translated as CASSLVMAFDYTF. J is TRBJ1-2 and V is TRBV7-9; D is unresolved. The CDR3 spans 13 residues. V lost 1 base and J lost 10, with 13 bases in between. CDR1 SEHNR and CDR2 FQNEAQ come from the germline V gene (reference sequence).

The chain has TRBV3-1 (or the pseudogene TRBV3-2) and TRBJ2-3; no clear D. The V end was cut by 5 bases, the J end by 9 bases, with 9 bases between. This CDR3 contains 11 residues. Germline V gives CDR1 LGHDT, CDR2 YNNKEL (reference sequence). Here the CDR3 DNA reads TGTGCCAGCAGCTCGCGGTGGACGCAGTATTTT. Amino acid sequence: CASSSRWTQYF.

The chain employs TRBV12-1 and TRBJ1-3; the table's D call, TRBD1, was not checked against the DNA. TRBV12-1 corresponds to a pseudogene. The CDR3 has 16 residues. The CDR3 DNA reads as TGTGCCAGCAGCTCGCGTAGCAGGGGTGCCGGAAACACCATATATTTT. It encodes CASSSRSRGAGNTIYF.

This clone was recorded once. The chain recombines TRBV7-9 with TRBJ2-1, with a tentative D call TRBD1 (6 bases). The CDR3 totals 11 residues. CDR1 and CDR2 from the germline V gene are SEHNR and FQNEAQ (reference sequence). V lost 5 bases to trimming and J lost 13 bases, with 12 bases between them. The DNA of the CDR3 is TGTGCCAGCAGCCTGGACAGTAAACAGTTCTTC. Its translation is CASSLDSKQFF.

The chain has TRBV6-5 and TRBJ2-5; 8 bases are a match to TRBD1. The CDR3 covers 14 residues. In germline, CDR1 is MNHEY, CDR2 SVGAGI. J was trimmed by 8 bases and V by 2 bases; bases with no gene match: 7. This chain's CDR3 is CASSYRTGHYTQYF. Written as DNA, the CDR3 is TGTGCCAGCAGTTACAGGACAGGGCATTATACCCAGTACTTC.

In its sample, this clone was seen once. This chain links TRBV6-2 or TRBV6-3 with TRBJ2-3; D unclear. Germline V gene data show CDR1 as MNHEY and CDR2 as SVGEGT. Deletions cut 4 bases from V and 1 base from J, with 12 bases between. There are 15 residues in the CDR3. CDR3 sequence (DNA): TGTGCCAGCAGTTTGAGCGATCGGGGCACAGATACGCAGTATTTT. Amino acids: CASSLSDRGTDTQYF.

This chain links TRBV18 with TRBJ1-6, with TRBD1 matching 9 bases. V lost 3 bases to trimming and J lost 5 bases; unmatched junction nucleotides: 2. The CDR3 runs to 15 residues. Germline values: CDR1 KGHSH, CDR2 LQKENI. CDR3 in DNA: TGTGCCAGCTCACCCGGGACAGGGCATAATTCACCCCTCCACTTT. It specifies CASSPGTGHNSPLHF.

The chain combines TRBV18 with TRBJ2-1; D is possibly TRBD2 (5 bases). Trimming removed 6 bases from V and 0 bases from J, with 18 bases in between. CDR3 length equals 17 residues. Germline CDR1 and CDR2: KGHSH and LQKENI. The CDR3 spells CASSPLPAGSSYNEQFF. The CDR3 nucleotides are TGTGCCAGCTCCCCTTTACCTGCGGGCAGCTCCTACAATGAGCAGTTCTTC. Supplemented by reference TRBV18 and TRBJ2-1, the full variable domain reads NAGVMQNPRHLVRRRGQEARLRCSPMKGHSHVYWYRQLPEEGLKFMVYLQKENIIDESGMPKERFSAEFPKEGPSILRIQQVVRGDSAAYFCASSPLPAGSSYNEQFFGPGTRLTVL.

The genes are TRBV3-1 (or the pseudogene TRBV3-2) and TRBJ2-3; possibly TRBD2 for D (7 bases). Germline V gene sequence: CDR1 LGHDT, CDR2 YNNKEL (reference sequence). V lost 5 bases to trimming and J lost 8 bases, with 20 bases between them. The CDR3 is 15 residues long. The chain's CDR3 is CASSSRGGAEGTQYF. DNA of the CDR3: TGTGCCAGCAGCAGCAGAGGGGGGGCCGAGGGTACGCAGTATTTT.

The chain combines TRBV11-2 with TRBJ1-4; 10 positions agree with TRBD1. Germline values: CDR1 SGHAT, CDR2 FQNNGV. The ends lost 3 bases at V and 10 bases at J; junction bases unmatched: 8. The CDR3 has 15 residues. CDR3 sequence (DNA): TGTGCCAGCAGCTTGGACAGGGGGACGTTCGGAAAACTGTTTTTT. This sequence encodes CASSLDRGTFGKLFF. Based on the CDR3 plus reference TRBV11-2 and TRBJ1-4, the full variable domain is EAGVAQSPRYKIIEKRQSVAFWCNPISGHATLYWYQQILGQGPKLLIQFQNNGVVDDSQLPKDRFSAERLKGVDSTLKIQPAKLEDSAVYLCASSLDRGTFGKLFFGSGTQLSVL.

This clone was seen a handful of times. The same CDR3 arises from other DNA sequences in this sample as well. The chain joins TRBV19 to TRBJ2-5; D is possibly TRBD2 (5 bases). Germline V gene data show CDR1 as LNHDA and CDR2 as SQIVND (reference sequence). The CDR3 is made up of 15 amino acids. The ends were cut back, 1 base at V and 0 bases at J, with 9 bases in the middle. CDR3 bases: TGTGCCAGTAGTATAGGCGCGGACTACCAAGAGACCCAGTACTTC. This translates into CASSIGADYQETQYF. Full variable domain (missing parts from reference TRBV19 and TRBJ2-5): DGGITQSPKYLFRKEGQNVTLSCEQNLNHDAMYWYRQDPGQGLRLIYYSQIVNDFQKGDIAEGYSVSREKKESFPLTVTSAQKNPTAFYLCASSIGADYQETQYFGPGTRLLVL.

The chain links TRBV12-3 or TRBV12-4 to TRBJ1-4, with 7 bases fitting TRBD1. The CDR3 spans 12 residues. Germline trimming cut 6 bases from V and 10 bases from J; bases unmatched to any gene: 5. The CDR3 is CASRIPGGKLFF. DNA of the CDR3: TGTGCCAGCAGAATTCCAGGGGGAAAACTGTTTTTT.

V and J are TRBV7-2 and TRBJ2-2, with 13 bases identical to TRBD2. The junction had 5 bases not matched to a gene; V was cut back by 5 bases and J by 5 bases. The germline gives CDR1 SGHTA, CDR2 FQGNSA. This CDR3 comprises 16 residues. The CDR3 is CASSTPGLAGTGELFF. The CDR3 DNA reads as TGTGCCAGCAGCACGCCGGGACTAGCGGGAACCGGGGAGCTGTTTTTT.